The clone carrying this T cell receptor (beta chain) was counted a few times. RNA transcripts provided the source from which TCR beta CDR3 regions were amplified. Researchers ran a first-round RT-PCR on the TCR CDR3 using the HTBI primer set. TCRdb analysed the multiplex PCR reads with MiXCR anew, one entry per CDR3 protein. The data contain around 400,000 distinct CDR3 sequences, about 25% of them singletons. Exclusion of a patient resulted from uncontrolled infection, other autoimmune disease, pregnancy or lactation. The diagnoses drew upon clinical symptoms, serum thyroxine and TRAb, thyroid ultrasound and orbital computed tomography. The data belong to a study of T cells in Graves' hyperthyroidism and ophthalmopathy. Study overall: Before any treatment, at initial diagnosis, peripheral blood was collected.

The sequenced material came from blood. This TCR derives from a man aged 50-60 years with Graves' hyperthyroidism.

The CDR3 sequence: CASSLGVNRGTEGYTF. The CDR3 nucleotides are TGTGCCAGCAGCTTAGGAGTTAACAGGGGGACTGAGGGCTACACCTTC. The rearrangement uses TRBV11-2 and TRBJ1-2, with 8 bases identical to TRBD1. Germline-derived CDR1 and CDR2 are SGHAT and FQNNGV. The CDR3 is made up of 16 amino acids. The ends lost 1 base at V and 8 bases at J; junction bases unmatched: 12.